A selection of T cell receptor beta chains follows, all from one sample in a study of OX40 agonist ivuxolimab in advanced cancers. The method was immunoSEQ multiplex PCR; TCRdb's version includes in-frame clones alone and lacks a portion of them. The table has some 35,000 clones, roughly 80% seen once; the top ten hold approximately 35%. This specimen consisted of CD4+ or CD8+ T cells sorted from blood, obtained in a trial of the OX40 agonist ivuxolimab. The receptors come from an adult with an advanced solid tumor such as melanoma, head and neck, liver or kidney cancer. The CDR3 runs from the conserved cysteine through the conserved F or W. D genes are given only for firm matches. Not all rows give a size; the values are once, few, many and, for expanded clones, a class.

clone size: -
J gene: TRBJ2-2
D gene: TRBD2
V gene: TRBV6-1
CDR3 DNA: TGTGCCAGCAGTGTCCACGGGGGGGACACCGGGGAGCTGTTTTTT
CDR3 protein: CASSVHGGDTGELFF

clone size: -
J gene: TRBJ1-6
D gene: -
V gene: TRBV4-1
CDR3 DNA: TGCGCCAGCAGCCAAGATCTCTGGCAGGGGTCTACCCTCCACTTT
CDR3 protein: CASSQDLWQGSTLHF

clone size: -
J gene: TRBJ2-5
D gene: TRBD2
V gene: TRBV6-4
CDR3 DNA: TGTGCCAGCAGGACGCGGAGGACTAGCGGGGGGGCCTGGCAAGAGACCCAGTACTTC
CDR3 protein: CASRTRRTSGGAWQETQYF

clone size: -
J gene: TRBJ1-3
D gene: -
V gene: TRBV11-2
CDR3 DNA: TGTGCCAGCAGCGAAGAGGCCATTCGAAACACCATATATTTT
CDR3 protein: CASSEEAIRNTIYF

clone size: few
J gene: TRBJ1-1
D gene: -
V gene: TRBV11-2
CDR3 DNA: TGTGCCAGCAGCTTTGACCCCCGGGGGACTGAAGCTTTCTTT
CDR3 protein: CASSFDPRGTEAFF

clone size: -
J gene: TRBJ1-5
D gene: -
V gene: TRBV27
CDR3 DNA: TGTGCCAGCAGTTTATATCCCCAGCGGGGTAGCAATCAGCCCCAGCATTTT
CDR3 protein: CASSLYPQRGSNQPQHF

clone size: -
J gene: TRBJ1-1
D gene: -
V gene: TRBV27
CDR3 DNA: TGTGCCAGCAGTTTCTCGGTGAACACTGAAGCTTTCTTT
CDR3 protein: CASSFSVNTEAFF

clone size: -
J gene: TRBJ1-1
D gene: -
V gene: TRBV5-1
CDR3 DNA: TGCGCCAGCAGCTTGGAGTTTGTGGACACTGAAGCTTTCTTT
CDR3 protein: CASSLEFVDTEAFF

clone size: -
J gene: TRBJ1-4
D gene: -
V gene: TRBV19
CDR3 DNA: TGTGCCAGTAGTATAGATCCCTCGGGCCGAGAAAAACTGTTTTTT
CDR3 protein: CASSIDPSGREKLFF

clone size: -
J gene: TRBJ2-7
D gene: -
V gene: TRBV6-6
CDR3 DNA: TGTGCCAGCAGTACGACAGTCGAGCAGTACTTC
CDR3 protein: CASSTTVEQYF

clone size: -
J gene: TRBJ2-3
D gene: -
V gene: TRBV7-9
CDR3 DNA: TGTGCCAGCAGCCCCGAGAGAATCACAGATACGCAGTATTTT
CDR3 protein: CASSPERITDTQYF

clone size: once
J gene: TRBJ2-5
D gene: -
V gene: TRBV7-2
CDR3 DNA: TGTGCCAGCAGCTTAGCCCTGGGCCTCCAAGAGACCCAGTACTTC
CDR3 protein: CASSLALGLQETQYF

clone size: once
J gene: TRBJ2-7
D gene: -
V gene: TRBV6-1
CDR3 DNA: TGTGCCAGCTCTAAGGGCTCCTACGAGCAGTACTTC
CDR3 protein: CASSKGSYEQYF

clone size: -
J gene: TRBJ2-3
D gene: TRBD2
V gene: TRBV23-1
CDR3 DNA: TGCGCCAGCAGTCAATCGAGCGGGAGGGCATCGGATACGCAGTATTTT
CDR3 protein: CASSQSSGRASDTQYF

clone size: -
J gene: TRBJ2-3
D gene: -
V gene: TRBV7-6
CDR3 DNA: TGTGCCAGCAGCCACCAATTGGATACGCAGTATTTT
CDR3 protein: CASSHQLDTQYF

clone size: -
J gene: TRBJ2-7
D gene: TRBD1
V gene: TRBV5-1
CDR3 DNA: TGCGCCAGCAGCCCACTGGTCGGGACAGCCGACTCCTACGAGCAGTACTTC
CDR3 protein: CASSPLVGTADSYEQYF

clone size: -
J gene: TRBJ1-5
D gene: -
V gene: TRBV28
CDR3 DNA: TGTGCCAGCAGGATCCCAGGGCAGAAGCATCAGCCCCAGCATTTT
CDR3 protein: CASRIPGQKHQPQHF

clone size: -
J gene: TRBJ1-3
D gene: -
V gene: TRBV9
CDR3 DNA: TGTGCCAGCAGCGTAGGAGGTGGCTCTGGAAACACCATATATTTT
CDR3 protein: CASSVGGGSGNTIYF

clone size: -
J gene: TRBJ1-5
D gene: -
V gene: TRBV18
CDR3 DNA: TGTGCCAGCTCACCACAGGGGGGGAGCAATCAGCCCCAGCATTTT
CDR3 protein: CASSPQGGSNQPQHF

clone size: -
J gene: TRBJ2-3
D gene: -
V gene: TRBV5-1
CDR3 DNA: TGCGCCAGCAGCTTGGCTAGCGACGATACGCAGTATTTT
CDR3 protein: CASSLASDDTQYF

clone size: -
J gene: TRBJ2-1
D gene: -
V gene: TRBV7-9
CDR3 DNA: TGTGCCAGCAGCACGCGGGACTCTAGCTCCTACAATGAGCAGTTCTTC
CDR3 protein: CASSTRDSSSYNEQFF

clone size: -
J gene: TRBJ1-2
D gene: -
V gene: TRBV29-1
CDR3 DNA: TGCAGCGTTGACCCGGGAGGCGGTGGCTACACCTTC
CDR3 protein: CSVDPGGGGYTF

clone size: -
J gene: TRBJ1-5
D gene: -
V gene: TRBV16
CDR3 DNA: TGTGCCAGCAGCCAACCCGGGGAGCAGCCCCAGCATTTT
CDR3 protein: CASSQPGEQPQHF

clone size: -
J gene: TRBJ1-5
D gene: TRBD1
V gene: TRBV6-1
CDR3 DNA: TGTGCCAGCGGCCTAACAGGGGGCAATCAGCCCCAGCATTTT
CDR3 protein: CASGLTGGNQPQHF

clone size: -
J gene: TRBJ1-2
D gene: -
V gene: TRBV11-2
CDR3 DNA: TGTGCCAGCAGCTTAGAAGGCCAATACCAATCCGGCTACACCTTC
CDR3 protein: CASSLEGQYQSGYTF

clone size: -
J gene: TRBJ2-2
D gene: -
V gene: TRBV18
CDR3 DNA: TGTGCCAGCTCTCAGGAGAGGATTCAAACCGGGGAGCTGTTTTTT
CDR3 protein: CASSQERIQTGELFF

clone size: -
J gene: TRBJ2-7
D gene: -
V gene: TRBV15
CDR3 DNA: TGTGCCACCAGCAGAGATTCCCAAGGGGCCCACGAGCAGTACTTC
CDR3 protein: CATSRDSQGAHEQYF

clone size: -
J gene: TRBJ1-2
D gene: TRBD1
V gene: TRBV7-2
CDR3 DNA: TGTGCCAGCAGCTCGCCCGGGACAGGGATCTATGGCTACACCTTC
CDR3 protein: CASSSPGTGIYGYTF

clone size: few
J gene: TRBJ2-5
D gene: TRBD1
V gene: TRBV18
CDR3 DNA: TGTGCCAGCTCGCGGGTCCGGGACAGGGGACAGACCCAGTACTTC
CDR3 protein: CASSRVRDRGQTQYF

clone size: -
J gene: TRBJ2-5
D gene: -
V gene: TRBV5-1
CDR3 DNA: TGCGCCAGCAGCTTGTTAGCCCAACTTCAAGAGACCCAGTACTTC
CDR3 protein: CASSLLAQLQETQYF

clone size: -
J gene: TRBJ2-1
D gene: -
V gene: TRBV7-2
CDR3 DNA: TGTGCCAGCAGCTTTTTAGACCGAGGGGGCTACAATGAGCAGTTCTTC
CDR3 protein: CASSFLDRGGYNEQFF

clone size: -
J gene: TRBJ2-1
D gene: -
V gene: TRBV5-1
CDR3 DNA: TGCGCCAGCAACCTGGTGGGAGCCTACAATGAGCAGTTCTTC
CDR3 protein: CASNLVGAYNEQFF

clone size: -
J gene: TRBJ1-4
D gene: -
V gene: TRBV4-2
CDR3 DNA: TGTGCCAGCAGCCCCGGGGGTCTAGGGGAGAATGAAAAACTGTTTTTT
CDR3 protein: CASSPGGLGENEKLFF

clone size: -
J gene: TRBJ2-5
D gene: -
V gene: TRBV20-1
CDR3 DNA: TGCAGTGCTTACCAAGAGACCCAGTACTTC
CDR3 protein: CSAYQETQYF

clone size: -
J gene: TRBJ2-7
D gene: -
V gene: TRBV28
CDR3 DNA: TGTGCCAGCGCCACCACCTACGAGCAGTACTTC
CDR3 protein: CASATTYEQYF

clone size: once
J gene: TRBJ2-5
D gene: -
V gene: TRBV6-1
CDR3 DNA: TGTGCCAGCAGTGAGGGTGGGACATGGGTGACCCAGTACTTC
CDR3 protein: CASSEGGTWVTQYF

clone size: once
J gene: TRBJ2-1
D gene: TRBD2
V gene: TRBV2
CDR3 DNA: TGTGCCAGCAGACTTTTCGGGACTAGCCGGGACAATGAGCAGTTCTTC
CDR3 protein: CASRLFGTSRDNEQFF

clone size: large
J gene: TRBJ2-7
D gene: TRBD2
V gene: TRBV2
CDR3 DNA: TGTGCCAGCAGGACCGGGACTAGCGACCACGAGCAGTACTTC
CDR3 protein: CASRTGTSDHEQYF

clone size: -
J gene: TRBJ2-7
D gene: TRBD2
V gene: TRBV13
CDR3 DNA: TGTGCCAGCAGTGGGGAGGGGCAACCCTACGAGCAGTACTTC
CDR3 protein: CASSGEGQPYEQYF

clone size: -
J gene: TRBJ2-7
D gene: TRBD1
V gene: TRBV2
CDR3 DNA: TGTGCCAGCAGACCCGGGACAGGGGGCTTGGAACAGTACTTC
CDR3 protein: CASRPGTGGLEQYF

clone size: once
J gene: TRBJ2-7
D gene: -
V gene: TRBV29-1
CDR3 DNA: TGCAGCGTTGATCGGGGCGGCTACGAGCAGTACTTC
CDR3 protein: CSVDRGGYEQYF

clone size: once
J gene: TRBJ1-2
D gene: -
V gene: TRBV28
CDR3 DNA: TGTGCCAGCAGTTTATTAAACTATGGCTACACCTTC
CDR3 protein: CASSLLNYGYTF

clone size: -
J gene: TRBJ1-2
D gene: TRBD1
V gene: TRBV4-2
CDR3 DNA: TGTGCCAGCAGCGTATACAGGGGAGGCTACACCTTC
CDR3 protein: CASSVYRGGYTF

clone size: -
J gene: TRBJ2-7
D gene: TRBD2
V gene: TRBV19
CDR3 DNA: TGTGCCAGTAGTATAGCGACTAGCGGTCTCTACGAGCAGTACTTC
CDR3 protein: CASSIATSGLYEQYF

clone size: -
J gene: TRBJ1-5
D gene: -
V gene: TRBV2
CDR3 DNA: TGTGCCAGCAGTGAAGCGCAACAGCCCCAGCATTTT
CDR3 protein: CASSEAQQPQHF

clone size: -
J gene: TRBJ1-1
D gene: TRBD1
V gene: TRBV6-6
CDR3 DNA: TGTGCCAGCAGTGGGACGTTAGGGGGCTACACTGAAGCTTTCTTT
CDR3 protein: CASSGTLGGYTEAFF

clone size: -
J gene: TRBJ2-1
D gene: -
V gene: TRBV19
CDR3 DNA: TGTGCCAGTATAGAGCCAGTCTACAATGAGCAGTTCTTC
CDR3 protein: CASIEPVYNEQFF

clone size: -
J gene: TRBJ1-2
D gene: -
V gene: TRBV6-5
CDR3 DNA: TGTGCCAGCAACCCCAATTTGGGAGGTGCATATGGCTACACCTTC
CDR3 protein: CASNPNLGGAYGYTF

clone size: -
J gene: TRBJ1-5
D gene: TRBD1
V gene: TRBV5-8
CDR3 DNA: TGTGCCAGCAGCCTGGGGACAGGGGGCAATCAGCCCCAGCATTTT
CDR3 protein: CASSLGTGGNQPQHF

clone size: -
J gene: TRBJ1-1
D gene: TRBD1
V gene: TRBV6-6
CDR3 DNA: TGTGCCAGTAGTGGACAGGGGGCTAAGACTGAAGCTTTCTTT
CDR3 protein: CASSGQGAKTEAFF